Sequencing of this T cell receptor beta chain was carried out in a study of breast tumors, draining lymph nodes, adjacent tissues (dated by TCRdb to about 2016). As for the study more broadly: The study compared TCR beta repertoires across tumor, adjacent nontumor tissue and axillary lymph nodes from breast cancer patients. In human breast cancer, the study set out to evaluate how tumor, surrounding tissue and draining lymph node repertoires relate to one another and whether T cells may move between these sites. Beyond this particular receptor, the publication reports: Tumor and nontumor tissue repertoires were found to be significantly more similar in luminal-like than in basal-like breast cancer. Tumors showed preferential V and J gene usage, and their T-cell repertoire diversity fell below that of lymph nodes yet above that of nontumor tissue. A scenario in which most tumor T cells derive from the lymph node and then expand within tumor tissue was judged to be consistent with the data. Rather than being directly demonstrated, the conclusion that tumor T cells originate in lymph nodes was presented as consistent with a hypothesis.

The run used an Illumina HiSeq 2000. TCR beta chain libraries were generated by multiplex PCR amplification. The amplified TCR beta chain products were analyzed by high-throughput sequencing. The public reads were run again by TCRdb, first through fastp at Q25 and then through MiXCR, and only productive beta chains were kept. Each record represents a unique CDR3 protein, reported with the most common genes and DNA among its rows. Recorded for this sample are approximately 88,000 distinct CDR3 sequences; 25% to 35% of them occurred a single time. 7.5% to 10% of the sample rests with the top ten. The axillary draining lymph nodes of breast cancer patients were the source of the lymph node samples. Taken from the germline V gene, the CDR1 and CDR2 loops are LGHNA and YSLEER. The CDR3 measures 15 amino acids from cysteine to phenylalanine. Left in the record is the CDR3 DNA by itself, 45 bases read in frame from the first base. From V the trimming removes 0 bases and from J it removes 7 bases, while the gene matches leave 6 bases of the junction unaccounted for.

Many counts were recorded for this clonotype. Its antigen is currently not known. No base quality information exists; no much larger clone differs at one position. Sequencing used axillary lymph node tissue. The rearrangement joined TRBV4-3 to TRBJ1-5; 7 bases in the junction line up with TRBD1. The receptor comes from a female donor with breast cancer. Some clones in this sample may be carry-over from other donors' samples. The nucleotide sequence reads TGCGCCAGCAGCCAAGATGCGACAGGGCTCCAGCCCCAGCATTTT. It codes for CASSQDATGLQPQHF.